The rows below give T cell receptor beta chains drawn from one sample of a study of blood T cell repertoires in COVID-19. Libraries were prepared by immunoSEQ multiplex PCR; TCRdb keeps only in-frame clonotypes and omits some of them. The sample lists about 140,000 clones, around four fifths occurring once. The sample was peripheral blood. The receptor source for this set is a woman older than 75 with acute or convalescent COVID-19. The conserved cysteine and the conserved F or W are not part of the CDR3 here.

>TRBJ2-5|TRBV5-1
ASSGAGQETQY
>TRBJ2-5|TRBV28
ASSGLAGFRKTQY
>TRBJ2-5|TRBV16
ASSQSPGQGAWETQY
>TRBJ2-4|TRBV24-1
ATSDSRGQTGAKNIQY
>TRBJ2-7|TRBV11-2
ASSPTGQGNYEQY
>TRBJ1-5|TRBV28
ASSLGTGSQPQH
>TRBJ1-5|TRBV12-3/TRBV12-4
ASSLSEETAQH
>TRBJ2-5|TRBV20-1
SASEGTGSETQY
>TRBJ2-7|TRBV2
ASNRRPYEQY
>TRBJ2-7|TRBV10-3
AISEQGRLYEQY
>TRBJ2-1|TRBV13
ASSLEGVEF
>TRBJ2-3|TRBV6-5
ASSRSGADTQY
>TRBJ2-7|TRBV15
ATSREGPGGRGRLAGEIYEQY
>TRBJ1-1|TRBV14
ASSQVRGRTEAF
>TRBJ2-5|TRBV28
ASSLSAGGLQETQY
>TRBJ2-1|TRBV4-1
ASSQIFPEVGSEQF
>TRBJ1-2|TRBV28
ASSAWSQGGNGYT
>TRBJ2-3|TRBV27
ASSRRDRTDTQY
>TRBJ2-2|TRBV15
ATSSTRGSAGELF
>TRBJ2-7|TRBV27
ASSTAGLSYEQY
>TRBJ2-3|TRBV10-2
ASRRGSGIGTDTQY
>TRBJ1-6|TRBV2
ASSDRQGNNSPLH
>TRBJ1-2|TRBV28
ASTRQGAHGYT
>TRBJ2-7|TRBV18
ASSPPGFSSYEQY
>TRBJ2-5|TRBV19
ASSTRYGTSGRSETQY
>TRBJ2-3|TRBV14
ASSQVRGLAGRDTQY
>TRBJ2-1|TRBV7-2
ASSPRTSGGRLQF
>TRBJ1-2|TRBV27
ASSKLTGTNYGYT
>TRBJ2-7|TRBV7-8
ASGAGGLNEQY